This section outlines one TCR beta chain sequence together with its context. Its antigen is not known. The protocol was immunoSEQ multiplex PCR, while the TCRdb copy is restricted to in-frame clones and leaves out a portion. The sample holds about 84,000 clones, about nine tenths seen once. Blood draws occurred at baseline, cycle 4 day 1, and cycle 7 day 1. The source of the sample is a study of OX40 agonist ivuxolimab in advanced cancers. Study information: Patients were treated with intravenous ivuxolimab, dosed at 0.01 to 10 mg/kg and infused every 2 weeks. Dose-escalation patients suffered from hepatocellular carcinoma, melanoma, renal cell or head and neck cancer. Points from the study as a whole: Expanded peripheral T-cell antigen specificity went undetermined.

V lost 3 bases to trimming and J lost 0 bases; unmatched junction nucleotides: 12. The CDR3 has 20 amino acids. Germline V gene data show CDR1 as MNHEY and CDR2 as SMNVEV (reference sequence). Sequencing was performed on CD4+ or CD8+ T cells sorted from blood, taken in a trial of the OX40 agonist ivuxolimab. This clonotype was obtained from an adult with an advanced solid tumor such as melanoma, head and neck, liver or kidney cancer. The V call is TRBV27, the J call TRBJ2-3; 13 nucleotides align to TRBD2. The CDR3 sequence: CASSFRLAGGQGISTDTQYF. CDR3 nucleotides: TGTGCCAGCAGTTTCCGACTAGCGGGAGGACAGGGGATTAGCACAGATACGCAGTATTTT.